What follows are 15 T cell receptor beta chains derived from one specimen sequenced in a study of T cells after yellow fever vaccination. TCRdb itself ran the 5' RACE reads through MiXCR, one entry per CDR3 protein. The table has some 160,000 distinct CDR3 sequences, 9.3% seen once. Sequences were derived from CD8+ T cells sorted from PBMCs, sampled 45 days after the yellow fever booster vaccination. The receptors stem from a young man who received the YFV17D yellow fever vaccine.

There are many counts of this clonotype. This chain links TRBV4-2 with TRBJ2-5; TRBD2 matches 7 bases. In germline, CDR1 is LGHNA, CDR2 YNFKEQ. This CDR3 spans 16 amino acids. J was trimmed by 0 bases and V by 2 bases; bases with no gene match: 6. DNA of the CDR3: TGTGCCAGCAGCCAAAGGGATGGGGGGGACCAAGAGACCCAGTACTTC. Translating it yields CASSQRDGGDQETQYF.

In this sample, this clonotype turned up a few times. This chain connects TRBV27 to TRBJ2-7; D uncertain. Germline values: CDR1 MNHEY, CDR2 SMNVEV (reference sequence). V was shortened by 6 bases and J by 7 bases, with 16 bases between the two germline ends. This CDR3 has 13 amino acids. The CDR3 loop reads CASSSGVVWEQYF. The CDR3 DNA is TGTGCCAGCAGCTCGGGTGTCGTGTGGGAGCAGTACTTC.

This clonotype was detected a few times. This chain uses TRBV12-3 or TRBV12-4 with TRBJ1-4, with D hard to call. V was shortened by 6 bases and J by 8 bases, with 16 bases between the two germline ends. This CDR3 has 14 amino acids. CDR3 sequence: CASSARGVREKLFF. The CDR3 DNA reads TGTGCCAGCAGCGCACGTGGAGTTCGGGAAAAACTGTTTTTT.

This clonotype was seen a handful of times. V and J are TRBV29-1 and TRBJ1-1, with no clear D. V was clipped by 0 bases and J by 1 base, with 3 bases between them. The CDR3 runs to 12 residues. Germline CDR1 SQVTM, CDR2 ANQGSEA. CDR3 sequence: CSVEEENTEAFF. CDR3 coding DNA: TGCAGCGTTGAAGAGGAGAACACTGAAGCTTTCTTT.

This clonotype was found a few times. The gene calls are TRBV7-3 and TRBJ1-6; 7 nucleotides align to TRBD1. The CDR3 runs 15 residues. Germline loops: CDR1 SGHTA, CDR2 FQGTGA. Trimming cost V 2 bases and J 10 bases; bases outside gene matches: 8. The CDR3 nucleotides read TGTGCCAGCAGCTTAGATGGCAGGGGGACCTCACCCCTCCACTTT. Its translation is CASSLDGRGTSPLHF.

This clonotype appeared a few times. The chain combines TRBV29-1 with TRBJ1-3; D is ambiguous. There are 14 residues in the CDR3. CDR1 and CDR2 (germline): SQVTM, ANQGSEA. The V and J ends lost 6 bases and 0 bases respectively, with 12 bases between them. In nucleotides, the CDR3 is TGCAGCGTACGGACTGACGCCTCTGGAAACACCATATATTTT. This encodes CSVRTDASGNTIYF.

This clonotype was found a few times. The V gene is TRBV5-1, the J gene TRBJ2-7, with 10 bases aligning to TRBD1. Trimming cost V 3 bases and J 4 bases; bases outside gene matches: 7. CDR1 is SGHRS, CDR2 YFSETQ, per germline. This CDR3 is 15 amino acids long. The CDR3 DNA follows: TGCGCCAGCAGCTACCCCGGGACAGGGGATTACGAGCAGTACTTC. This sequence encodes CASSYPGTGDYEQYF.

In its sample, this clonotype was seen many times. V usage is TRBV4-1 and J usage is TRBJ2-5, with a possible D match to TRBD2 (5 bases). V was cut by 0 bases and J by 1 base, with 9 bases left in between. The CDR3 totals 15 residues. Germline assignment: CDR1 MGHRA and CDR2 YSYEKL. The CDR3 region is CASSQDLATQETQYF. CDR3 bases: TGCGCCAGCAGCCAAGATTTAGCGACCCAAGAGACCCAGTACTTC.

The rearrangement links TRBV4-1 to TRBJ1-2; the D is unclear. Germline V gene data show CDR1 as MGHRA and CDR2 as YSYEKL. This CDR3 contains 15 residues. With 2 bases removed from V and 3 bases from J, the gap between germline ends came to 13 bases. The CDR3 DNA is TGCGCCAGCAGCCAAACCGCGGCGGGTGACTATGGCTACACCTTC. Translated: CASSQTAAGDYGYTF.

This chain links TRBV7-8 with TRBJ2-7; D is perhaps TRBD1 (6 bases). In germline, CDR1 is SGHVS, CDR2 FQNEAQ. The CDR3 consists of 14 residues. V was trimmed by 3 bases and J by 6 bases, leaving 15 bases between them. The CDR3 here is CASSFPPRGPEQYF. In DNA form, the CDR3 reads TGTGCCAGCAGCTTTCCCCCCAGGGGCCCCGAGCAGTACTTC.

This clonotype was seen only a few times. This chain links TRBV5-1 with TRBJ2-3; D is possibly TRBD1 (5 bases). V lost 3 bases and J 5 bases, leaving 7 bases between the germline ends. The germline CDR1 and CDR2 sequences are SGHRS and YFSETQ. This CDR3 has 12 residues. The CDR3 loop is CASSSQGDTQYF. The CDR3 DNA sequence: TGCGCCAGCAGCTCCCAGGGAGATACGCAGTATTTT.

V usage is TRBV6-4 and J usage is TRBJ2-7; either TRBD1 or TRBD2 may fit D (6 bases each). CDR3 length equals 13 residues. Trimming removed 9 bases at V and 4 bases at J, with 16 bases between. CDR1 and CDR2 (germline): MRHNA, SNTAGT. The CDR3 bases are TGTGCCAGTGGGGGGCAGGGGCGGTACGAGCAGTACTTC. It yields the protein CASGGQGRYEQYF.

This clonotype was recorded a few times. This CDR3 reads CSVVILWGENTEAFF. In DNA form, the CDR3 reads TGCAGCGTTGTAATTCTCTGGGGAGAGAACACTGAAGCTTTCTTT. The chain is built from TRBV29-1 and TRBJ1-1; D remains ambiguous. V lost 4 bases, J lost 1 base, and 16 bases lay in between. Germline CDR1 and CDR2: SQVTM and ANQGSEA. This CDR3 spans 15 amino acids.

This clonotype was recorded at least ten times. The rearrangement uses TRBV4-3 and TRBJ2-1; D gene uncertain. V was trimmed by 9 bases and J by 15 bases, leaving 12 bases between them. Germline V CDR1 and CDR2: LGHNA, YSLEER. CDR3 length: 9 residues. CDR3 coding DNA: TGCGCCAGTCTCCGTTCAGCGTTCTTC. Amino acid sequence: CASLRSAFF.

The rearrangement joins TRBV7-9 to TRBJ2-7; D uncertain. The CDR3 consists of 13 residues. Germline CDR1 reads SEHNR; CDR2 reads FQNEAQ (reference sequence). V was cut by 5 bases and J by 1 base, with 9 bases left in between. The CDR3 here is CASSSRDSYEQYV. CDR3 bases: TGTGCCAGCAGCAGTAGGGATTCCTACGAGCAGTACGTC.